This entry concerns a single T cell receptor beta chain. The data derive from a study of blood T cell repertoires in COVID-19. Study as a whole: From the United States, Italy and Spain came samples of acute and convalescent COVID-19.

Sequencing was performed with immunoSEQ multiplex PCR; in TCRdb, only in-frame clones are kept and a portion is missing. Of about 62,000 clones in the sample, approximately 92% were seen once. Sequenced sample: peripheral blood. This TCR was sampled from a human donor in a cohort sampled during active COVID-19.

The CDR3 spells CASSLGYGGLYNEQFF. The CDR3 nucleotides are TGTGCCAGCAGCTTAGGATACGGAGGGCTTTACAATGAGCAGTTCTTC. This chain links TRBV7-3 with TRBJ2-1, with D tentatively TRBD2 (6 bases). The germline V gene encodes CDR1 SGHTA and CDR2 FQGTGA. There are 16 residues in the CDR3. Deletions cut 2 bases from V and 4 bases from J, with 15 bases between.